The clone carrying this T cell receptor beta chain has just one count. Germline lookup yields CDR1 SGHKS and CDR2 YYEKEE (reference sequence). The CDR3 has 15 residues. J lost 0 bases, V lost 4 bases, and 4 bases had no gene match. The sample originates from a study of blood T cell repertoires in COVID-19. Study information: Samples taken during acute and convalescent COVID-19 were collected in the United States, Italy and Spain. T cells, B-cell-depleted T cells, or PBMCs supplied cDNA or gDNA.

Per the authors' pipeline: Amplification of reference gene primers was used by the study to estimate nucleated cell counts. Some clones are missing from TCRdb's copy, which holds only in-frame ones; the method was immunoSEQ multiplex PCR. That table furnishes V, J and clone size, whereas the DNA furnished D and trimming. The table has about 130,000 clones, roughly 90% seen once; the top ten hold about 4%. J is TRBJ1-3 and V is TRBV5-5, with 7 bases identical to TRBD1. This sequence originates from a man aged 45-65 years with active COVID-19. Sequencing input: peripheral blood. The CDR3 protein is CASSVGQVSGNTIYF. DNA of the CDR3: TGTGCCAGCAGCGTAGGACAGGTCTCTGGAAACACCATATATTTT.